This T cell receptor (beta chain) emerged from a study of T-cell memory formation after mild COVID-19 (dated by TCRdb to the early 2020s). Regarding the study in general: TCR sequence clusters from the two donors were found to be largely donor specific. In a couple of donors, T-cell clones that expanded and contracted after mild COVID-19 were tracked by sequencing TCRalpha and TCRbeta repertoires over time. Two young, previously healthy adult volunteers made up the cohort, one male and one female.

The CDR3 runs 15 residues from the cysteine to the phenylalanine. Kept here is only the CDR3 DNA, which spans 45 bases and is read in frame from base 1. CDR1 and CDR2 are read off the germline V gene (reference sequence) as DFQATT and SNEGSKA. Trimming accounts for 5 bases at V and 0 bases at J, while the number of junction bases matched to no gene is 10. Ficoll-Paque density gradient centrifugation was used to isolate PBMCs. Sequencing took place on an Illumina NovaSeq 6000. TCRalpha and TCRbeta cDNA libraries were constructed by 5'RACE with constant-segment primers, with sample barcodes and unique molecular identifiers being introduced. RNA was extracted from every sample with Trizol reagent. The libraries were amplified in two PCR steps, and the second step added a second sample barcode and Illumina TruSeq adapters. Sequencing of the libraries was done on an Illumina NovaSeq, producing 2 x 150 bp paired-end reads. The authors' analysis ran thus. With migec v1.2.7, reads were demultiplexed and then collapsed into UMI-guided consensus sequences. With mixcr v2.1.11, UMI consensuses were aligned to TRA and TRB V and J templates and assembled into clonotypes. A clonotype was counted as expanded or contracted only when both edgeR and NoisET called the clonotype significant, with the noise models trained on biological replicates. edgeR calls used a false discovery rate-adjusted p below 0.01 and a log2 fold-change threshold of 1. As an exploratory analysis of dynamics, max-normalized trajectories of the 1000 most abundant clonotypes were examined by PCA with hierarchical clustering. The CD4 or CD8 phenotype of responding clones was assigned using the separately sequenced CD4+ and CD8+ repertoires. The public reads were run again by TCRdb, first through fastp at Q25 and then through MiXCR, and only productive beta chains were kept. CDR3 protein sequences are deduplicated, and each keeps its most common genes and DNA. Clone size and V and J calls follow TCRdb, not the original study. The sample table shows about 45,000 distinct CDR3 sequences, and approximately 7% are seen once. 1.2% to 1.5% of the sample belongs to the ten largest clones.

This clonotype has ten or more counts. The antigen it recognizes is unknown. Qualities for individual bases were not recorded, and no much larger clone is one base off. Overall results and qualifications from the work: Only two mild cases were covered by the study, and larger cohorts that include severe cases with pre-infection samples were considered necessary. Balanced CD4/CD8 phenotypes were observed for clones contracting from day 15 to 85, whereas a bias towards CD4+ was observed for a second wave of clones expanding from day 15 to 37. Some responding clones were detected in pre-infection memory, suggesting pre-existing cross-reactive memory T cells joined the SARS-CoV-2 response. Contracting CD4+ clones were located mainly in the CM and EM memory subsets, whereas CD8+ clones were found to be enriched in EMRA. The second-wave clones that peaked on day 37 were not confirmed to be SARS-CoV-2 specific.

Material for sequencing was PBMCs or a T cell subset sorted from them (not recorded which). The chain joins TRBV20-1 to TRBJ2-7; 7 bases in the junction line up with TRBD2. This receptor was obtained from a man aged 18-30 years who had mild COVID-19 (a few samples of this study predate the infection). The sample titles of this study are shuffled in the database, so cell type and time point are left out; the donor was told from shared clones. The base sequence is TGCAGTGCTGGGCTTGGGGGGGGTGGCTCCTACGAGCAGTACTTC. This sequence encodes CSAGLGGGGSYEQYF.